The 11 T cell receptor beta chains given below trace back to one sample, sequenced in a study of identical twins. Each CDR3 protein gets one entry after TCRdb re-called the 5' RACE reads with MiXCR. The table lists around 550,000 distinct CDR3 sequences, roughly 15% of them singletons. The sample was also linked to a second study, of yellow fever vaccine responses in identical twins.

The sequenced sample was CD4+ T cells sorted from blood. The receptors were sampled from a young woman in good health.

This clonotype occurred a few times. The chain links TRBV29-1 to TRBJ2-7; 8 bases match TRBD1. Germline V gene data show CDR1 as SQVTM and CDR2 as ANQGSEA. V dropped 7 bases and J dropped 9; count of bases not matched to a gene: 14. The CDR3 sequence is 13 residues long. The CDR3 DNA follows: TGCAGCGCCTTACAGGGGGAGACCAGTGCGCAGTACTTC. Translated: CSALQGETSAQYF.

This clonotype was counted only a few times. The gene calls are TRBV3-1 and TRBJ2-3; D remains unclear. The CDR3 contains 15 residues. In germline, CDR1 is LGHDT, CDR2 YNNKEL (reference sequence). The V end was cut by 3 bases, the J end by 1 base, with 11 bases between. The chain's CDR3 is CASSQGWRGTDTQYF. CDR3 sequence (DNA): TGTGCCAGCAGCCAGGGTTGGAGAGGCACAGATACGCAGTATTTT.

V and J are TRBV5-1 and TRBJ2-7; no definite D call. Germline CDR1 reads SGHRS; CDR2 reads YFSETQ. V lost 6 bases to trimming and J lost 0 bases, with 10 bases between them. The CDR3 spans 13 residues. The CDR3: CASTKKNSYEQYV. The CDR3, as DNA: TGCGCCAGCACAAAAAAAAACTCCTACGAGCAGTACGTC.

The CDR3 DNA reads as TGTGCCAGCAGTTTTATGGGCAATTCACCCCTCCACTTT. As protein: CASSFMGNSPLHF. The J gene is TRBJ1-6, the V gene TRBV12-3 or TRBV12-4; D ambiguous. The CDR3 extends over 13 amino acids. V shed 3 bases and J shed 7 bases, with 7 bases lying between them.

The V call is TRBV20-1, the J call TRBJ2-7; 9 bases fit TRBD1. This CDR3 comprises 14 residues. In germline, CDR1 is DFQATT, CDR2 SNEGSKA (reference sequence). J lost 2 bases, V lost 4 bases, and 6 bases had no gene match. Here the CDR3 reads CSATPGTGTYEQYF. The CDR3 DNA follows: TGCAGTGCTACCCCCGGGACAGGGACCTACGAGCAGTACTTC.

The rearrangement links TRBV14 to TRBJ2-7; the D gene is possibly TRBD1 (5 bases). Trimming stripped 1 base from V and 3 bases from J, with 10 bases between. CDR1 is SGHDN and CDR2 is FVKESK in the germline V gene. The CDR3 has 14 amino acids. The CDR3 DNA reads TGTGCCAGCAGCCAAGCGGGCAGGGACTACGAGCAGTACTTC. This codes for CASSQAGRDYEQYF.

This sequence joins TRBV7-3 and TRBJ2-5; 8 bases agree with TRBD1. This CDR3 region has 14 residues. Germline assignment: CDR1 SGHTA and CDR2 FQGTGA. V dropped 5 bases and J dropped 4; count of bases not matched to a gene: 6. As DNA, the CDR3 is TGTGCCAGCAGCCAGGGGGCAGGGCTAGAGACCCAGTACTTC. It yields the protein CASSQGAGLETQYF.

This clonotype was detected only a few times. The CDR3 region has the DNA TGTGCCAGCGGCTACGAGCAGTACGTC. Its translation: CASGYEQYV. V usage is TRBV6-1 and J usage is TRBJ2-7; D gene uncertain. This CDR3 region has 9 residues. The germline V and J ends were trimmed by 8 bases and 3 bases, with 2 bases remaining between them. CDR1 and CDR2 (germline): MNHNS, SASEGT.

This clonotype came up a few times. V gene TRBV6-5 combines with J gene TRBJ1-2; maybe TRBD1 (6 bases). Germline lookup yields CDR1 MNHEY and CDR2 SVGAGI. The length of the CDR3 is 17 residues. V was shortened by 0 bases and J by 0 bases, with 14 bases between the two germline ends. DNA of the CDR3: TGTGCCAGCAGTTACTCGCCACGGGACACAGCTAACTATGGCTACACCTTC. Amino acids: CASSYSPRDTANYGYTF.

In its sample, this clonotype was seen a few times. The genes are TRBV5-8 and TRBJ2-3; unclear D gene. Trimming cost V 4 bases and J 0 bases, with 12 bases left between them. Germline V gene lookup returns CDR1 SGHTS and CDR2 YDEGEE. This CDR3 spans 15 amino acids. CDR3 protein: CASSHPPPSTDTQYF. The CDR3 nucleotides read TGTGCCAGCAGCCACCCACCTCCTAGCACAGATACGCAGTATTTT.

The chain links TRBV15 to TRBJ1-4, with D unclear. CDR1 LNHNV and CDR2 YYDKDF come from the germline V gene (reference sequence). V dropped 0 bases and J dropped 5 bases, with 13 bases sitting between them. The CDR3 loop spans 16 amino acids. The CDR3 bases are TGTGCCACCAGCAGAGATGCGCGGCGATCCAATGAAAAACTGTTTTTT. Protein: CATSRDARRSNEKLFF.